This TCR beta chain was retrieved from a study of blood T cell repertoires in COVID-19. Study context: Researchers got acute and convalescent COVID-19 samples from the United States, Italy and Spain.

The V segment lost 5 bases and the J segment 0 bases; nucleotides outside the gene matches: 6. The CDR3 contains 15 residues. Germline assignment: CDR1 SGHAT and CDR2 FQDESV (reference sequence). Enrolled during active infection, Seattle patients were then followed longitudinally. The authors' processing: Amplified reference gene primers provided the basis for estimating nucleated cell counts. Here immunoSEQ multiplex PCR was the method, and the copy in TCRdb shows in-frame clones only, minus some. V, J and clone size reflect that table, while D and trimming were determined from the DNA. The sample lists approximately 270,000 clones; about 85% were seen once.

The chain uses TRBV11-1 and TRBJ2-7; 8 bases are a match to TRBD1. This receptor was identified in a human donor with COVID-19, enrolled during active disease. The donor label of this sample is uncertain. The source material was peripheral blood. Here the CDR3 DNA reads TGTGCCAGCAGCCCTTCTGACAGGGGCTCCTACGAGCAGTACTTC. Amino acid sequence: CASSPSDRGSYEQYF.